Each of the 27 T cell receptor beta chains below was sequenced from the same sample in a study of blood T cell repertoires in COVID-19 (dated by TCRdb to 2018 to 2020). Libraries came from the immunoSEQ multiplex PCR assay. TCRdb took this table from immuneACCESS and kept in-frame rearrangements with V and J called. Such tables lack part of the clones; where checked against another copy, unresolved V genes explain under half of the gap, and the rest is unexplained. Across this sample there are some 170,000 clones, with roughly 76% seen only once. The top ten constitute 9.5% to 11% of the sample. Sequences were obtained from peripheral blood. The receptor set was obtained from a woman between 40 and 50 years old with COVID-19, enrolled during active disease.

The J gene is TRBJ2-1, the V gene TRBV2, with D unclear. Trimming removed 3 bases at V and 7 bases at J, with 7 bases between. This CDR3 comprises 12 residues. The germline V gene has CDR1 SNHLY and CDR2 FYNNEI. CDR3 nucleotide sequence: TGTGCCAGCAGTGATCTCGGGAATGAGCAGTTCTTC. Translation gives CASSDLGNEQFF.

This rearrangement joins TRBV2 to TRBJ2-2; weak D call: TRBD2 (5 bases). The V and J ends lost 2 bases and 6 bases respectively, with 10 bases between them. CDR1 is SNHLY, CDR2 FYNNEI, per germline. This CDR3 has 14 residues. Written as DNA, the CDR3 is TGTGCCAGCAGTGAAAGGGCGGACTCCGGGGAGCTGTTTTTT. As protein: CASSERADSGELFF.

The CDR3 region is CASSAGYNQPQHF. CDR3 coding DNA: TGTGCCAGTTCGGCAGGGTACAATCAGCCCCAGCATTTT. The V gene is TRBV19, the J gene TRBJ1-5, with D perhaps TRBD1 (5 bases). V lost 8 bases, J lost 3 bases, and 11 bases lay in between. CDR1 is LNHDA and CDR2 is SQIVND in the germline V gene (reference sequence). The CDR3 is 13 residues long. Together with reference TRBV19 and TRBJ1-5, the CDR3 gives the full variable domain: DGGITQSPKYLFRKEGQNVTLSCEQNLNHDAMYWYRQDPGQGLRLIYYSQIVNDFQKGDIAEGYSVSREKKESFPLTVTSAQKNPTAFYLCASSAGYNQPQHFGDGTRLSIL.

Of note for this clone: In the same sample, other DNA sequences code for this CDR3. This chain uses TRBV9 with TRBJ1-2; 7 bases are a match to TRBD1. V lost 2 bases and J lost 4; bases outside the gene matches: 2. This CDR3 region has 13 residues. Per germline, CDR1 SGDLS and CDR2 YYNGEE. CDR3 region: CASSVGDSYGYTF. CDR3 nucleotide sequence: TGTGCCAGCAGCGTCGGGGACAGCTATGGCTACACCTTC. Together with reference TRBV9 and TRBJ1-2, the CDR3 gives the full variable domain: DSGVTQTPKHLITATGQRVTLRCSPRSGDLSVYWYQQSLDQGLQFLIQYYNGEERAKGNILERFSAQQFPDLHSELNLSSLELGDSALYFCASSVGDSYGYTFGSGTRLTVV.

V and J are TRBV19 and TRBJ2-1; 12 nucleotides align to TRBD2. The length of the CDR3 is 14 residues. Germline CDR1 and CDR2: LNHDA and SQIVND (reference sequence). Trimming took 10 bases from V and 9 from J; bases not matched to a gene: 10. The CDR3 region has the DNA TGTGCCACTCGACTAGCGGGAGACGTTAGTGAGCAGTTCTTC. Its translation: CATRLAGDVSEQFF.

The chain links TRBV3-1 (or the pseudogene TRBV3-2) to TRBJ2-2; TRBD1 matches at 9 bases. This CDR3 has 17 amino acids. Germline CDR1 LGHDT, CDR2 YNNKEL (reference sequence). Trimming took 1 base from V and 3 from J; bases not matched to a gene: 6. In DNA, the CDR3 is TGTGCCAGCAGCCAAGCTGGGCGACAGGGGGACACCGGGGAGCTGTTTTTT. It codes for CASSQAGRQGDTGELFF.

The chain recombines TRBV7-8 with TRBJ2-5; D is possibly TRBD2 (7 bases). CDR3 length: 16 residues. The V gene's germline CDR1 is SGHVS and CDR2 FQNEAQ. V lost 1 base, J lost 1 base, and 13 bases lay in between. Here the CDR3 DNA reads TGTGCCAGCAGCTTAGAGGGGGGGGGTACCCAAGAGACCCAGTACTTC. It specifies CASSLEGGGTQETQYF.

The chain joins TRBV3-1 (or the pseudogene TRBV3-2) to TRBJ2-1; D is perhaps TRBD1 (5 bases). CDR1 and CDR2 (germline): LGHDT, YNNKEL (reference sequence). This CDR3 region has 13 residues. Trimming removed 5 bases at V and 5 bases at J, with 10 bases between. CDR3 region: CASSAGLNNEQFF. The CDR3 nucleotides are TGTGCCAGCAGCGCAGGGCTGAACAATGAGCAGTTCTTC.

This chain uses TRBV30 with TRBJ1-6; D is possibly TRBD1 (5 bases). Trimming stripped 3 bases from V and 6 bases from J, with 12 bases between. The CDR3 is 14 residues long. Germline values: CDR1 GTSNPN, CDR2 SVGIG (reference sequence). The CDR3 loop reads CAWRARQSNSPLHF. The CDR3 nucleotides read TGTGCCTGGAGGGCGAGACAGAGTAATTCACCCCTCCACTTT. Full variable domain (missing parts from reference TRBV30 and TRBJ1-6): SQTIHQWPATLVQPVGSPLSLECTVEGTSNPNLYWYRQAAGRGLQLLFYSVGIGQISSEVPQNLSASRPQDRQFILSSKKLLLSDSGFYLCAWRARQSNSPLHFGNGTRLTVT.

The chain carries TRBV6-2 or TRBV6-3 and TRBJ1-5, with TRBD1 as a possible D gene (5 bases). CDR1 is MNHEY and CDR2 is SVGEGT in the germline V gene. CDR3 length: 14 amino acids. Trimming cost V 0 bases and J 11 bases, with 14 bases left between them. The CDR3 spells CASSYSGVVMSQHF. CDR3 nucleotides: TGTGCCAGCAGTTACTCAGGGGTAGTCATGTCCCAGCATTTT.

The V and J genes are TRBV7-9 and TRBJ1-1; 10 nucleotides agree with TRBD1. Germline V gives CDR1 SEHNR, CDR2 FQNEAQ (reference sequence). This CDR3 is built from 12 residues. After removal of 6 bases from V and 9 bases from J, the junction contained 4 bases not matched to a gene. The CDR3 nucleotides are TGTGCCAGCAGGAGAGACAGGGGGCAAGCTTTCTTT. Translated: CASRRDRGQAFF.

V and J are TRBV19 and TRBJ2-3; no definite D call. V was pared by 3 bases and J by 4 bases, with 8 bases between. Germline V gives CDR1 LNHDA, CDR2 SQIVND (reference sequence). This CDR3 is built from 13 residues. This CDR3 is CASSISLADTQYF. The DNA of the CDR3 is TGTGCCAGTAGTATTAGTCTGGCAGATACGCAGTATTTT. Drawing the rest from reference TRBV19 and TRBJ2-3, the complete variable domain is DGGITQSPKYLFRKEGQNVTLSCEQNLNHDAMYWYRQDPGQGLRLIYYSQIVNDFQKGDIAEGYSVSREKKESFPLTVTSAQKNPTAFYLCASSISLADTQYFGPGTRLTVL.

The J gene is TRBJ2-1, the V gene TRBV11-3, with TRBD2 matching over 10 bases. With 4 bases clipped from V and 6 bases from J, the junction kept 9 bases outside the gene matches. The CDR3 sequence is 16 residues long. CDR1 SGHNT and CDR2 YENEEA come from the germline V gene. Here the CDR3 DNA reads TGTGCCAGCAGCTCGCAGCGGGAGGGCCGGGGCAATGAGCAGTTCTTC. Its translation: CASSSQREGRGNEQFF. The full variable domain, completed using reference TRBV11-3 and TRBJ2-1, is EAGVVQSPRYKIIEKKQPVAFWCNPISGHNTLYWYLQNLGQGPELLIRYENEEAVDDSQLPKDRFSAERLKGVDSTLKIQPAELGDSAVYLCASSSQREGRGNEQFFGPGTRLTVL.

As DNA, the CDR3 is TGTGCCAGCAGCTCCGGACCTGGGCTAGCGGACCAAGAGACCCAGTACTTC. Translation gives CASSSGPGLADQETQYF. The chain has TRBV11-2 and TRBJ2-5, with 7 bases matching TRBD2. Germline assignment: CDR1 SGHAT and CDR2 FQNNGV. The CDR3 has 17 amino acids. Trimming at V came to 4 bases and at J to 0 bases, leaving 11 bases not matched to a gene.

This clone was observed a handful of times. The V call is TRBV5-5, the J call TRBJ1-5, with D hard to call. Trimming took off 1 base at V and 7 bases at J, with 12 bases between the two ends. The germline V gene encodes CDR1 SGHKS and CDR2 YYEKEE (reference sequence). This CDR3 has 14 amino acids. CDR3 sequence reads: CASSLSDLYQPQHF. The CDR3 DNA reads as TGTGCCAGCAGCTTGTCAGATTTGTACCAGCCCCAGCATTTT.

This chain links TRBV18 with TRBJ2-5; TRBD2 is a possible D gene (5 bases). The CDR3 has 14 amino acids. Deletions cut 2 bases from V and 4 bases from J, with 11 bases between. Germline V CDR1 and CDR2: KGHSH, LQKENI. The CDR3 spells CASSPALVRETQYF. The CDR3 DNA sequence: TGTGCCAGCTCACCAGCACTAGTACGAGAGACCCAGTACTTC. Full variable domain (rest looked up from reference TRBV18 and TRBJ2-5): NAGVMQNPRHLVRRRGQEARLRCSPMKGHSHVYWYRQLPEEGLKFMVYLQKENIIDESGMPKERFSAEFPKEGPSILRIQQVVRGDSAAYFCASSPALVRETQYFGPGTRLLVL.

CDR3 in DNA: TGTGCCACCGGCTTAGCGGGGTTCGGCAATCAGCCCCAGCATTTT. Encoded protein: CATGLAGFGNQPQHF. The chain recombines TRBV15 with TRBJ1-5; D uncertain. With 8 bases removed from V and 2 bases from J, the gap between germline ends came to 16 bases. Germline V CDR1 and CDR2: LNHNV, YYDKDF (reference sequence). This CDR3 is 15 amino acids long.

V and J are TRBV5-6 and TRBJ1-2; 9 bases are shared with TRBD1. Germline V gene lookup returns CDR1 SGHDT and CDR2 YYEEEE. The CDR3 totals 14 residues. Germline trimming cut 4 bases from V and 4 bases from J; bases unmatched to any gene: 5. CDR3 region: CASSRTGERYGYTF. The CDR3 coding sequence is TGTGCCAGCAGCCGGACAGGGGAGCGCTATGGCTACACCTTC.

V is TRBV19 and J is TRBJ1-1; tentative D call: TRBD1 (5 bases). Germline-derived CDR1 and CDR2 are LNHDA and SQIVND (reference sequence). Trimming removed 6 bases at V and 1 base at J, with 12 bases between. This CDR3 contains 14 residues. CDR3 residues: CASRNQGANTEAFF. DNA for the CDR3: TGTGCCAGTAGGAATCAAGGGGCGAACACTGAAGCTTTCTTT. Using reference TRBV19 and TRBJ1-1 for the parts outside the CDR3, the full variable domain is DGGITQSPKYLFRKEGQNVTLSCEQNLNHDAMYWYRQDPGQGLRLIYYSQIVNDFQKGDIAEGYSVSREKKESFPLTVTSAQKNPTAFYLCASRNQGANTEAFFGQGTRLTVV.

There are a few counts of this clone. This chain uses TRBV7-9 with TRBJ1-2; 8 bases are shared with TRBD1. CDR1 is SEHNR, CDR2 FQNEAQ, per germline (reference sequence). The V segment lost 11 bases and the J segment 3 bases; nucleotides outside the gene matches: 11. This CDR3 region has 14 residues. CDR3 sequence (DNA): TGTGCCTGCGATAAGACAGGGGAAGACTATGGCTACACCTTC. This codes for CACDKTGEDYGYTF.

The chain couples TRBV6-2 or TRBV6-3 to TRBJ2-1; 8 bases match TRBD2. Trimming at V came to 0 bases and at J to 2 bases, leaving 3 bases not matched to a gene. Per germline, CDR1 MNHEY and CDR2 SVGEGT. The CDR3 is 16 amino acids. CDR3 residues: CASSYSAGGAYNEQFF. The CDR3 bases are TGTGCCAGCAGTTACTCCGCCGGGGGGGCCTACAATGAGCAGTTCTTC.

This sequence joins TRBV5-1 and TRBJ2-3; perhaps TRBD2 as D (6 bases). V lost 2 bases, J lost 3 bases, and 13 bases lay in between. The CDR3 is 15 residues long. Germline lookup yields CDR1 SGHRS and CDR2 YFSETQ. The CDR3 DNA reads TGCGCCAGCAGCTTTGGTGGACTACCTACAGATACGCAGTATTTT. Translating it yields CASSFGGLPTDTQYF.

The chain is built from TRBV3-1 (or the pseudogene TRBV3-2) and TRBJ2-5; D unclear. CDR3 size: 19 residues. The V gene's germline CDR1 is LGHDT and CDR2 YNNKEL (reference sequence). V was cut by 0 bases and J by 4 bases, with 24 bases left in between. CDR3 coding DNA: TGTGCCAGCAGCCAAGATCGATCTGACTCGAGCATAGTCGGAGAGACCCAGTACTTC. It translates to CASSQDRSDSSIVGETQYF.

The chain has TRBV28 and TRBJ2-7; TRBD1 might be the D (7 bases). Trimming cost V 10 bases and J 2 bases, with 18 bases left between them. From germline, CDR1 is MDHEN and CDR2 SYDVKM. This CDR3 comprises 14 residues. The CDR3 coding sequence is TGTGCCACCTCCAGGCGGGGACAGACCTACGAGCAGTACTTC. Translation gives CATSRRGQTYEQYF. Combining the CDR3 with reference TRBV28 and TRBJ2-7 gives the whole variable domain DVKVTQSSRYLVKRTGEKVFLECVQDMDHENMFWYRQDPGLGLRLIYFSYDVKMKEKGDIPEGYSVSREKKERFSLILESASTNQTSMYLCATSRRGQTYEQYFGPGTRLTVT.

The V and J genes are TRBV5-6 and TRBJ1-5; D is unclear. V lost 0 bases, J lost 1 base, and 8 bases lay in between. Germline assignment: CDR1 SGHDT and CDR2 YYEEEE. The CDR3 has 15 amino acids. For the CDR3, the DNA is TGTGCCAGCAGCTTGGGCGTAGTCAGCAATCAGCCCCAGCATTTT. Its translation is CASSLGVVSNQPQHF.

Comments on this clone: One junction end disagrees with the germline gene, perhaps due to a read error. V usage is TRBV2 and J usage is TRBJ2-4; TRBD1 matches 9 bases. The CDR3 is 12 residues long. CDR1 SNHLY and CDR2 FYNNEI come from the germline V gene. DNA for the CDR3: TGTGCCAGCAGCCTACGGGGACAGGGACGGAGGTTC. Its translation is CASSLRGQGRRF.

Here the CDR3 DNA reads TGTGCCACCAGCACTGGTGGGGGGGGCGCGGATGAAGCTTTCTTT. Translation: CATSTGGGGADEAFF. The gene calls are TRBV15 and TRBJ1-1; possible D gene TRBD1, 6 bases. Deletions cut 4 bases from V and 7 bases from J, with 19 bases between. From germline, CDR1 is LNHNV and CDR2 YYDKDF (reference sequence). The CDR3 runs 15 residues.